Following are 13 T cell receptor beta chains from one sample sequenced in a study of Graves' ophthalmopathy and Graves' hyperthyroidism. Investigators amplified TCR beta CDR3 regions from RNA transcripts. In the first round, RT-PCR was carried out with HTBI primers, and a multiplex PCR formed the second round. TCRdb ran MiXCR on the multiplex PCR reads and lists one entry per CDR3 protein. Of hundreds of thousands of distinct CDR3 sequences listed, about two fifths are singletons. Sequencing was done on a sample of peripheral blood. The receptor source for this set is an adult man with Graves' ophthalmopathy.

This clonotype was counted at least ten times. The chain couples TRBV25-1 to TRBJ1-1, with D possibly TRBD1 on 5 matching bases. Germline loops: CDR1 MGHDK, CDR2 SYGVNS. The germline V and J ends were trimmed by 11 bases and 1 base, with 8 bases remaining between them. This CDR3 contains 11 residues. The CDR3 spells CAVGANTEAFF. The CDR3 DNA follows: TGTGCCGTAGGGGCGAACACTGAAGCTTTCTTT.

This chain connects TRBV5-6 to TRBJ1-4, with a tentative D call TRBD1 (6 bases). The CDR3 covers 16 residues. Germline V lookup: CDR1 SGHDT, CDR2 YYEEEE. Trimming removed 4 bases at V and 3 bases at J, with 16 bases between. The CDR3 sequence: CASSRRGGRSNEKLFF. The DNA of the CDR3 is TGTGCCAGCAGCCGGAGGGGGGGGCGTTCTAATGAAAAACTGTTTTTT. The whole variable domain, remainder taken from reference TRBV5-6 and TRBJ1-4, is DAGVTQSPTHLIKTRGQQVTLRCSPKSGHDTVSWYQQALGQGPQFIFQYYEEEERQRGNFPDRFSGHQFPNYSSELNVNALLLGDSALYLCASSRRGGRSNEKLFFGSGTQLSVL.

The rearrangement links TRBV5-1 to TRBJ2-7; D is ambiguous. The CDR3 covers 11 residues. CDR1 is SGHRS and CDR2 is YFSETQ in the germline V gene. V lost 0 bases, J lost 9 bases, and 7 bases lay in between. The CDR3: CASSLEVVQYF. The CDR3 DNA follows: TGCGCCAGCAGCTTGGAGGTTGTGCAGTACTTC.

The chain recombines TRBV5-1 with TRBJ2-2; no firm D call. With 4 bases removed from V and 1 base from J, the gap between germline ends came to 14 bases. Germline assignment: CDR1 SGHRS and CDR2 YFSETQ. This CDR3 region has 16 residues. DNA of the CDR3: TGCGCCAGCAGCCCTCGGGCTGTCGAGAACACCGGGGAGCTGTTTTTT. It encodes CASSPRAVENTGELFF.

This clonotype was picked up a small number of times. The rearrangement joins TRBV19 to TRBJ2-2; D not certain. The CDR3 covers 12 residues. Germline V gene sequence: CDR1 LNHDA, CDR2 SQIVND (reference sequence). Trimming left V 6 bases short and J 8 bases short, with 10 bases between. The DNA of the CDR3 is TGTGCCAGTAGCCAAGGCAAAGGGGAGCTGTTTTTT. It translates to CASSQGKGELFF.

Worth noting for this clonotype: The conserved phenylalanine or tryptophan is not found at the CDR3 terminus, so this likely reflects a read error. No DNA is shown, since the ends of the CDR3 on it are uncertain; the CDR3 is the one TCRdb lists. This rearrangement joins TRBV9 to TRBJ2-6; the listed D gene, TRBD1, was not tested against the DNA. CDR1 is SGDLS, CDR2 YYNGEE, per germline. The CDR3 adds up to 8 amino acids, both ends counted. The CDR3 reads CASSSETQ.

The V and J genes are TRBV7-9 and TRBJ2-7, with TRBD2 identical over 13 bases. The J call is in doubt because the DNA end fits TRBJ2-1 better. Looked up from germline, CDR1 is SEHNR and CDR2 is FQNEAQ (reference sequence). The CDR3 has 15 residues. CDR3 DNA: TGTGCCAGCAGCTTCGGACTAGCGGGAGATGATGAGCAGTTCTTC. It translates to CASSFGLAGDDEQFF.

Concerning this clonotype: Given the absence of the conserved phenylalanine or tryptophan at the CDR3 end, a read error is likely. The rearrangement uses TRBV6-5 and TRBJ1-6; TRBD1 matches at 8 bases. Trimming removed 8 bases from V and 7 bases from J; junction bases left unmatched: 7. CDR3 length: 14 residues. Germline assignment: CDR1 MNHEY and CDR2 SVGAGI. CDR3 sequence: CASGRTGRNSPLHL. The CDR3 nucleotides read TGTGCCAGCGGCCGGACAGGGAGAAATTCACCCCTCCACCTT.

Comment on this clonotype: The final CDR3 position lacks the conserved phenylalanine or tryptophan, pointing to a likely read error. This rearrangement joins TRBV15 to TRBJ2-3, with 7 nucleotides matching TRBD1. Germline trimming cut 3 bases from V and 1 base from J; bases unmatched to any gene: 4. CDR3 length: 15 residues. Looked up from germline, CDR1 is LNHNV and CDR2 is YYDKDF (reference sequence). CDR3 residues: CATSSGTVGTDTQYV. In DNA form, the CDR3 reads TGTGCCACCAGCAGCGGGACAGTCGGCACAGATACGCAGTATGTT.

This clonotype was picked up many times. The chain uses TRBV20-1 and TRBJ1-4, with TRBD1 as a possible D gene (6 bases). Trimming took off 6 bases at V and 4 bases at J, with 21 bases between the two ends. Germline CDR1 and CDR2: DFQATT and SNEGSKA (reference sequence). The CDR3 runs to 16 residues. The CDR3 DNA is TGCAGTGCCTCGGACAGTCGATCCGGCTTTAATGAAAAACTGTTTTTT. As protein: CSASDSRSGFNEKLFF.

V and J are TRBV20-1 and TRBJ2-5; 8 bases are a match to TRBD1. The CDR3 runs 13 residues. Germline CDR1 DFQATT, CDR2 SNEGSKA (reference sequence). J was trimmed by 5 bases and V by 3 bases; bases with no gene match: 5. Here the CDR3 reads CSASVRGQETQYF. CDR3 nucleotides: TGCAGTGCTAGCGTCAGGGGGCAGGAGACCCAGTACTTC.

Comments on this clonotype: It may be a read error: a sequence one base away is much more abundant. This sequence joins TRBV12-3 or TRBV12-4 and TRBJ1-1; D unresolved. The CDR3 runs 14 residues. Written as DNA, the CDR3 is TGTGCCAGCAGTCTCCTCCTGATGAACACTGAAGCTTCCTTT. This sequence encodes CASSLLLMNTEASF.

The genes are TRBV7-9 and TRBJ2-7, with 9 bases lining up with TRBD1. Losses at the gene ends were 5 bases for V and 7 bases for J; bases not matched to a gene: 6. The CDR3 consists of 13 residues. Germline lookup yields CDR1 SEHNR and CDR2 FQNEAQ (reference sequence). The CDR3 sequence: CASSAGQGREQYF. The CDR3 DNA sequence: TGTGCCAGCAGCGCGGGACAGGGCCGGGAGCAGTACTTC.